Below, 21 T cell receptor beta chains from the same sample are listed, as sequenced in a study of CD8+ T cells in alopecia areata. cDNA reverse transcribed from extracted RNA served as the sequencing template. TCRdb's copy holds only in-frame clones and misses some; the assay was immunoSEQ multiplex PCR. The table records 100,000 to 150,000 clones, under 65% of them present only once. As to treatment: oral pan-JAK inhibitor, 5-10 mg twice daily. Source: CD4+ T cells sorted from blood, taken at week 4, from a patient treated with tofacitinib. These receptors were collected from a human donor with alopecia areata.

This sequence joins TRBV30 and TRBJ1-1; D not resolved. CDR1 is GTSNPN, CDR2 SVGIG, per germline (reference sequence). V was pared by 0 bases and J by 3 bases, with 8 bases between. The CDR3 is 13 amino acids. The CDR3 nucleotides read TGTGCCTGGAGTGTACCCGAGGACACTGAAGCTTTCTTT. This gives the protein CAWSVPEDTEAFF.

V usage is TRBV30 and J usage is TRBJ1-2; D is unresolved. Germline values: CDR1 GTSNPN, CDR2 SVGIG (reference sequence). The V end was cut by 2 bases, the J end by 0 bases, with 16 bases between. CDR3 length equals 16 residues. CDR3: CAWSLLPTRANYGYTF. The CDR3 DNA is TGTGCCTGGAGTCTTCTACCGACGCGAGCTAACTATGGCTACACCTTC.

This clone turned up a few times. This sequence joins TRBV9 and TRBJ2-7, with TRBD1 identical over 7 bases. The J segment lost 0 bases and the V segment lost 4 bases, leaving 4 bases of the junction unmatched. The CDR3 totals 14 residues. CDR1 and CDR2 (germline): SGDLS, YYNGEE. CDR3 residues: CASSRTGDSYEQYF. The CDR3 DNA is TGTGCCAGCAGCCGGACAGGCGACTCCTACGAGCAGTACTTC.

This sequence joins TRBV25-1 and TRBJ2-7, with D perhaps assigned TRBD1 or TRBD2 (5 bases each). The ends were cut back, 3 bases at V and 1 base at J, with 22 bases in the middle. The germline CDR1 and CDR2 sequences are MGHDK and SYGVNS. The CDR3 extends over 18 amino acids. CDR3 in amino acids: CASSDTQYRGPGSYEQYF. The CDR3 region has the DNA TGTGCCAGCAGTGATACACAATACCGGGGACCTGGATCCTACGAGCAGTACTTC.

The V call is TRBV2, the J call TRBJ2-3, with 7 bases aligning to TRBD2. This CDR3 contains 14 residues. With V trimmed by 3 bases and J by 4 bases, 4 bases remained unmatched. CDR1 is SNHLY, CDR2 FYNNEI, per germline. CDR3 bases: TGTGCCAGCAGTGATCAGCGGGGCCCAGATACGCAGTATTTT. As protein: CASSDQRGPDTQYF.

The genes are TRBV7-3 and TRBJ2-5; TRBD1 is a possible D gene (6 bases). The V gene's germline CDR1 is SGHTA and CDR2 FQGTGA. CDR3 size: 14 residues. V was pared by 4 bases and J by 2 bases, with 11 bases between. CDR3 nucleotide sequence: TGTGCCAGCAGCTCGTGGGGGCAGCAAGAGACCCAGTACTTC. It encodes CASSSWGQQETQYF.

The chain couples TRBV5-1 to TRBJ2-7; TRBD1 matches 8 bases. The V segment lost 3 bases and the J segment 6 bases; nucleotides outside the gene matches: 17. The CDR3 has 17 amino acids. Germline CDR1 and CDR2: SGHRS and YFSETQ. The CDR3 is CASSSASGQAVSGEQYF. The CDR3 DNA reads TGCGCCAGCAGCTCAGCCTCGGGACAGGCGGTTTCTGGCGAGCAGTACTTC.

The chain is built from TRBV2 and TRBJ2-7, with D uncertain. V lost 4 bases to trimming and J lost 6 bases, with 7 bases between them. The CDR3 runs to 11 residues. Germline loops: CDR1 SNHLY, CDR2 FYNNEI. In nucleotides, the CDR3 is TGTGCCAGCAGTGGTGATGGCGAGCAGTACTTC. Translated: CASSGDGEQYF.

The V call is TRBV5-1, the J call TRBJ2-6; D uncertain. The CDR3 extends over 15 amino acids. Germline lookup yields CDR1 SGHRS and CDR2 YFSETQ. V was pared by 0 bases and J by 3 bases, with 7 bases between. CDR3: CASSLEVGGANVLTF. DNA of the CDR3: TGCGCCAGCAGCTTGGAGGTTGGTGGGGCCAACGTCCTGACTTTC.

The rearrangement links TRBV12-5 to TRBJ2-3; D call uncertain. Trimming pared 1 base from V and 0 bases from J, leaving 2 bases between. The CDR3 is 13 amino acids. From germline, CDR1 is LGHNT and CDR2 FRNRAP. The CDR3 region is CASGLDSTDTQYF. CDR3 coding DNA: TGTGCTAGTGGTTTGGATAGCACAGATACGCAGTATTTT.

This clone was seen a few times. The chain is built from TRBV28 and TRBJ2-7, with 7 bases aligning to TRBD1. Germline V gene data show CDR1 as MDHEN and CDR2 as SYDVKM. Unmatched junction bases numbered 12, after V lost 1 base and J lost 3 bases. CDR3 length: 17 amino acids. Here the CDR3 DNA reads TGTGCCAGCAGTTTATCTCGGAAGACAGGGCAGCGCTACGAGCAGTACTTC. Protein product: CASSLSRKTGQRYEQYF.

This clone has more than one count but fewer than ten. This chain connects TRBV7-2 to TRBJ1-5; D is undetermined. The germline V gene has CDR1 SGHTA and CDR2 FQGNSA. CDR3 length: 15 amino acids. Between the trimmed V and J ends, which lost 1 base and 6 bases, there was a span of 13 bases. DNA of the CDR3: TGTGCCAGCAGCTTAGAATGGAGGGCCGGTCAGCCCCAGCATTTT. Its protein product is CASSLEWRAGQPQHF. The variable domain in full, with the rest retrieved from reference TRBV7-2 and TRBJ1-5, is GAGVSQSPSNKVTEKGKDVELRCDPISGHTALYWYRQSLGQGLEFLIYFQGNSAPDKSGLPSDRFSAERTGGSVSTLTIQRTQQEDSAVYLCASSLEWRAGQPQHFGDGTRLSIL.

This clone was seen only a few times. The chain combines TRBV10-3 with TRBJ1-2; 8 bases align to TRBD1. The germline V gene encodes CDR1 ENHRY and CDR2 SYGVKD. Trimming at V came to 9 bases and at J to 7 bases, leaving 7 bases not matched to a gene. The CDR3 is 12 amino acids. CDR3 DNA sequence: TGTGCCATACAAAGGACAGGGAGTGGCTACACCTTC. Translation gives CAIQRTGSGYTF.

This rearrangement joins TRBV30 to TRBJ2-7; 10 positions agree with TRBD1. The CDR3 runs 13 residues. Germline V gene lookup returns CDR1 GTSNPN and CDR2 SVGIG (reference sequence). V gave up 3 bases and J gave up 4 bases; unmatched junction bases: 3. In DNA, the CDR3 is TGTGCCTGGAGGCGACAGGGGGCTTACGAGCAGTACTTC. The encoded protein is CAWRRQGAYEQYF.

The chain employs TRBV2 and TRBJ1-2, with 9 bases fitting TRBD1. The CDR3 is 15 amino acids. V was pared by 2 bases and J by 7 bases, with 8 bases of the junction left unmatched. Germline lookup yields CDR1 SNHLY and CDR2 FYNNEI. The CDR3 reads CASSECGQGMCGYTF. CDR3 bases: TGTGCCAGCAGTGAATGTGGACAGGGGATGTGTGGCTACACCTTC.

This clone was seen a single time. The rearrangement links TRBV15 to TRBJ1-5, with TRBD1 matching 7 bases. Germline V gene lookup returns CDR1 LNHNV and CDR2 YYDKDF (reference sequence). The V gene end was trimmed by 1 base and the J gene end by 6 bases; junction bases not matched to a gene: 3. The CDR3 runs 14 residues. The CDR3 bases are TGTGCCACCAGCAGAGGAGGGGGCGGTCAGCCCCAGCATTTT. Translated, it gives CATSRGGGGQPQHF. The whole variable domain, remainder taken from reference TRBV15 and TRBJ1-5, is DAMVIQNPRYQVTQFGKPVTLSCSQTLNHNVMYWYQQKSSQAPKLLFHYYDKDFNNEADTPDNFQSRRPNTSFCFLDIRSPGLGDTAMYLCATSRGGGGQPQHFGDGTRLSIL.

The V call is TRBV25-1, the J call TRBJ2-5; D is unclear. With 6 bases removed from V and 5 bases from J, the gap between germline ends came to 7 bases. Germline V gene data show CDR1 as MGHDK and CDR2 as SYGVNS. The length of the CDR3 is 11 residues. The CDR3 loop is CASSNGETQYF. The DNA of the CDR3 is TGTGCCAGCAGCAACGGTGAGACCCAGTACTTC.

This clone was found a few times. The chain has TRBV6-6 and TRBJ2-2, with 7 bases lining up with TRBD1. V shed 10 bases, J shed 3 bases, and the junction held 11 bases outside the gene matches. This CDR3 region has 15 residues. The germline V gene has CDR1 MNHNY and CDR2 SVGAGI (reference sequence). The CDR3 DNA reads as TGTGCCATTTCTAGGGGGCCACACTACACCGGGGAGCTGTTTTTT. Translated, it gives CAISRGPHYTGELFF.

The table lists this clone with a few counts. V is TRBV28 and J is TRBJ2-7, with TRBD1 identical over 7 bases. CDR1 is MDHEN, CDR2 SYDVKM, per germline. The CDR3 length is 12 residues. Trimming at V came to 7 bases and at J to 5 bases, leaving 5 bases not matched to a gene. CDR3 sequence: CASTRDRHEQYF. The CDR3 nucleotides read TGTGCCAGCACTCGGGACAGACACGAGCAGTACTTC. The whole variable domain, remainder taken from reference TRBV28 and TRBJ2-7, is DVKVTQSSRYLVKRTGEKVFLECVQDMDHENMFWYRQDPGLGLRLIYFSYDVKMKEKGDIPEGYSVSREKKERFSLILESASTNQTSMYLCASTRDRHEQYFGPGTRLTVT.

CDR3 protein: CASSNSGPPPYEQYF. CDR3 nucleotides: TGTGCCAGCAGCAACTCCGGGCCGCCACCGTACGAGCAGTACTTC. The rearrangement links TRBV7-9 to TRBJ2-7; D remains unclear. The CDR3 sequence is 15 residues long. Trimming pared 5 bases from V and 4 bases from J, leaving 18 bases between. Per germline, CDR1 SEHNR and CDR2 FQNEAQ (reference sequence).

The J gene is TRBJ1-5, the V gene TRBV18; no firm D call. There are 14 residues in the CDR3. Deletions cut 8 bases from V and 6 bases from J, with 17 bases between. Germline V gene data show CDR1 as KGHSH and CDR2 as LQKENI. The CDR3 nucleotides read TGTGCCAGCGCAAGGACTGCCGCTGCTCAGCCCCAGCATTTT. Encoded protein: CASARTAAAQPQHF.